Sequencing of this T cell receptor beta chain was carried out in a study of technical replicates of blood from a handful of donors. Libraries were prepared by immunoSEQ multiplex PCR; TCRdb keeps only in-frame clonotypes and omits some of them. The sample includes fewer than 85,000 clones, roughly 94% of them seen just once. The V and J ends lost 4 bases and 4 bases, in that order; junction bases with no gene match: 9. This CDR3 comprises 16 residues. CDR1 is SGHNT, CDR2 YYREEE, per germline (reference sequence). This sequence originates from a human donor in good health. The chain combines TRBV5-4 with TRBJ1-3, with TRBD1 matching over 9 bases. Sequencing was performed on T cells isolated from PBMCs. The CDR3 region is CASSVPGQGTGNTIYF. The CDR3, as DNA: TGTGCCAGCAGCGTCCCGGGACAGGGTACAGGAAACACCATATATTTT. Drawing the rest from reference TRBV5-4 and TRBJ1-3, the complete variable domain is ETGVTQSPTHLIKTRGQQVTLRCSSQSGHNTVSWYQQALGQGPQFIFQYYREEENGRGNFPPRFSGLQFPNYSSELNVNALELDDSALYLCASSVPGQGTGNTIYFGEGSWLTVV.